These 18 T cell receptor beta chains were all obtained from the same sample, sequenced in a study of blood T cell repertoires in COVID-19. Clones were sequenced by immunoSEQ multiplex PCR, and TCRdb holds only the in-frame ones, with some missing. The sample lists some 20,000 clones; 90% to 95% were seen once. The sequenced sample was peripheral blood. The receptors derive from a human donor in a cohort sampled during active COVID-19.

The chain has TRBV1 and TRBJ1-4; no check of the table's D call, TRBD1, against the DNA was made. TRBV1 represents a pseudogene. The CDR3 runs 15 residues. CDR3 coding DNA: TGCACCAGCAGCCAACCAGGGACAGGGGACGAAAAACTGTTTTTT. Protein sequence: CTSSQPGTGDEKLFF.

This clone showed up just once. The chain recombines TRBV5-1 with TRBJ2-5; the D gene is possibly TRBD1 (5 bases). The CDR3 runs to 16 residues. Deletions cut 0 bases from V and 4 bases from J, with 16 bases between. Germline CDR1 is SGHRS and CDR2 is YFSETQ. The CDR3 nucleotides read TGCGCCAGCAGCTTGGTCGGCAGGGCCCTAGTAGAGACCCAGTACTTC. Amino acids: CASSLVGRALVETQYF.

The chain joins TRBV4-1 to TRBJ1-2; D is unresolved. The CDR3 is made up of 12 amino acids. The V gene lost 3 bases and the J gene lost 7 bases, with 9 bases spanning the gap. In germline, CDR1 is MGHRA, CDR2 YSYEKL. The CDR3 DNA follows: TGCGCCAGCAGCCAGGACGCGGGTGGCTACACCTTC. Translation gives CASSQDAGGYTF.

The chain combines TRBV6-5 with TRBJ2-5, with 8 bases lining up with TRBD2. Losses at the gene ends were 2 bases for V and 7 bases for J; bases not matched to a gene: 6. The V gene's germline CDR1 is MNHEY and CDR2 SVGAGI. The CDR3 is 14 amino acids. CDR3 residues: CASSYAGGGGTQYF. Written as DNA, the CDR3 is TGTGCCAGCAGTTACGCGGGGGGCGGCGGGACCCAGTACTTC.

The chain carries TRBV30 and TRBJ1-5, with 7 positions matching TRBD1. The CDR3 spans 14 residues. Trimming at V came to 1 base and at J to 4 bases, leaving 4 bases not matched to a gene. Germline CDR1 reads GTSNPN; CDR2 reads SVGIG (reference sequence). The CDR3 here is CAWSGGQKNQPQHF. The CDR3 coding sequence is TGTGCCTGGAGTGGGGGACAGAAGAATCAGCCCCAGCATTTT. Based on the CDR3 plus reference TRBV30 and TRBJ1-5, the full variable domain is SQTIHQWPATLVQPVGSPLSLECTVEGTSNPNLYWYRQAAGRGLQLLFYSVGIGQISSEVPQNLSASRPQDRQFILSSKKLLLSDSGFYLCAWSGGQKNQPQHFGDGTRLSIL.

This chain joins TRBV5-1 and TRBJ2-1; TRBD2 aligns across 7 bases. Germline V gives CDR1 SGHRS, CDR2 YFSETQ. With V trimmed by 0 bases and J by 6 bases, 0 bases remained unmatched. This CDR3 has 13 residues. CDR3 nucleotides: TGCGCCAGCAGCTTGGGACTAGCCAATGAGCAGTTCTTC. Encoded protein: CASSLGLANEQFF.

This clone was picked up a small number of times. The chain carries TRBV5-5 and TRBJ1-2, with D perhaps matching TRBD1 (5 bases). Trimming pared 4 bases from V and 3 bases from J, leaving 13 bases between. There are 14 residues in the CDR3. The germline CDR1 and CDR2 sequences are SGHKS and YYEKEE (reference sequence). Here the CDR3 reads CASSRTGGYYGYTF. CDR3 coding DNA: TGTGCCAGCAGCCGGACGGGGGGTTACTATGGCTACACCTTC.

The rearrangement uses TRBV27 and TRBJ2-1, with 7 bases fitting TRBD1. The CDR3 has 15 residues. The ends lost 4 bases at V and 4 bases at J; junction bases unmatched: 7. In germline, CDR1 is MNHEY, CDR2 SMNVEV (reference sequence). CDR3: CASSSPRDSYNEQFF. The CDR3 DNA reads TGTGCCAGCAGTTCACCCCGGGACAGTTACAATGAGCAGTTCTTC.

The J gene is TRBJ2-3, the V gene TRBV5-1; TRBD1 aligns across 9 bases. J lost 2 bases, V lost 7 bases, and 2 bases had no gene match. CDR3 length: 13 residues. The V gene's germline CDR1 is SGHRS and CDR2 YFSETQ. In nucleotides, the CDR3 is TGCGCCAGCCGGACAGGGGTCACAGATACGCAGTATTTT. This translates into CASRTGVTDTQYF.

CDR3 amino acids: CASSSGTLTRRKLFF. DNA of the CDR3: TGTGCCAGCAGCTCCGGGACACTTACTCGACGAAAACTGTTTTTT. The chain carries TRBV7-2 and TRBJ1-4, with a possible D match to TRBD1 (6 bases). V was clipped by 4 bases and J by 10 bases, with 19 bases between them. The CDR3 totals 15 residues. Germline loops: CDR1 SGHTA, CDR2 FQGNSA.

This chain links TRBV30 with TRBJ2-1; D uncertain. From germline, CDR1 is GTSNPN and CDR2 SVGIG (reference sequence). The CDR3 is made up of 11 amino acids. Trimming shortened V by 5 bases and J by 6 bases, and 8 bases separated the two germline ends. The CDR3 loop is CAWASSNEQFF. The CDR3, as DNA: TGTGCCTGGGCTTCTAGCAATGAGCAGTTCTTC. The entire variable domain, with the rest obtained from reference TRBV30 and TRBJ2-1, is as follows: SQTIHQWPATLVQPVGSPLSLECTVEGTSNPNLYWYRQAAGRGLQLLFYSVGIGQISSEVPQNLSASRPQDRQFILSSKKLLLSDSGFYLCAWASSNEQFFGPGTRLTVL.

The chain is built from TRBV12-5 and TRBJ1-2; 7 bases align to TRBD1. There are 14 residues in the CDR3. Germline-derived CDR1 and CDR2 are LGHNT and FRNRAP. After removal of 6 bases from V and 1 base from J, the junction contained 5 bases not matched to a gene. The CDR3 DNA follows: TGTGCTAGTGGGCGGACAGGATTTAACTATGGCTACACCTTC. Translating gives CASGRTGFNYGYTF.

The chain has TRBV5-1 and TRBJ1-2; TRBD1 might be the D (5 bases). Germline V gene sequence: CDR1 SGHRS, CDR2 YFSETQ. The CDR3 has 13 residues. Between the trimmed V and J ends, which lost 3 bases and 5 bases, there was a span of 11 bases. Written as DNA, the CDR3 is TGCGCCAGCAGCTCAGAAGGACAATATGGCTACACCTTC. It yields the protein CASSSEGQYGYTF.

This clone was counted only a few times. The gene calls are TRBV12-3 or TRBV12-4 and TRBJ2-7, with D unclear. The length of the CDR3 is 12 residues. Trimming left V 6 bases short and J 7 bases short, with 13 bases between. CDR3 sequence: CASRLAAGEQYF. The DNA of the CDR3 is TGTGCCAGCAGACTCGCTGCCGGGGAGCAGTACTTC.

The chain has TRBV24-1 and TRBJ1-4; TRBD1 agrees at 10 bases. Germline loops: CDR1 KGHDR, CDR2 SFDVKD. The ends lost 7 bases at V and 8 bases at J; junction bases unmatched: 0. The CDR3 loop spans 12 amino acids. CDR3 protein: CATRTGGEKLFF. The CDR3 DNA follows: TGTGCCACCAGGACAGGGGGCGAAAAACTGTTTTTT.

The V and J genes are TRBV12-3 or TRBV12-4 and TRBJ2-1; D call uncertain. The ends were cut back, 5 bases at V and 7 bases at J, with 12 bases in the middle. The CDR3 is 13 residues long. The CDR3 spells CASSPLNLNEQFF. Here the CDR3 DNA reads TGTGCCAGCAGTCCCCTAAATTTGAATGAGCAGTTCTTC.

The V gene is TRBV3-1 (or the pseudogene TRBV3-2), the J gene TRBJ2-7; TRBD2 agrees at 10 bases. V shed 4 bases, J shed 3 bases, and the junction held 0 bases outside the gene matches. Germline lookup yields CDR1 LGHDT and CDR2 YNNKEL (reference sequence). This CDR3 has 13 amino acids. CDR3 residues: CASSPSGGYEQYF. CDR3 DNA: TGTGCCAGCAGCCCTAGCGGGGGCTACGAGCAGTACTTC.

This clone was seen just once. This chain uses TRBV11-2 with TRBJ1-2; D not certain. The CDR3 runs to 13 residues. V shed 5 bases and J shed 8 bases, with 15 bases lying between them. Per the germline V gene, CDR1 is SGHAT and CDR2 is FQNNGV. The CDR3 DNA reads TGTGCCAGCAGCCTTAGTGGAGGGATCGGCTACACCTTC. It yields the protein CASSLSGGIGYTF.